This T cell receptor beta chain stems from a study of blood T cell repertoires in COVID-19. Study overall: Sites in the United States, Italy and Spain provided acute and convalescent COVID-19 samples. The analysed material was cDNA or gDNA that came from T cells, B-cell-depleted T cells, or PBMCs.

Original handling: Cell counts per sample came from amplifying reference gene primers. Clones were sequenced by immunoSEQ multiplex PCR, and TCRdb holds only the in-frame ones, with some missing. That table gives V, J and clone size, and the DNA gave D and trimming. The sample yields 250,000 to 300,000 clones, around 87% seen once. With 5 bases clipped from V and 10 bases from J, the junction kept 10 bases outside the gene matches. The CDR3 loop spans 13 amino acids. Germline V gene lookup returns CDR1 MDHEN and CDR2 SYDVKM. The TCR originated in a woman in her thirties or forties who had recovered from COVID-19. This chain connects TRBV28 to TRBJ1-2; 7 bases align to TRBD1. The material sequenced was peripheral blood. The chain's CDR3 is CASSPTGPYIYTF. The CDR3 coding sequence is TGTGCCAGCAGTCCGACAGGGCCCTATATCTACACCTTC.